This T cell receptor (beta chain) came from a study of blood T cell repertoires in COVID-19. About the study: Sources were T cells, B-cell-depleted T cells, or PBMCs; the material itself was cDNA or gDNA.

Authors' processing steps: By means of reference gene primer amplification, nucleated cell counts were estimated. Data came from immunoSEQ multiplex PCR; TCRdb stores just in-frame clones and leaves some out. D and trimming come from the DNA, and the V and J calls and clone size come from that table. The sample contains around 310,000 clones, 80% to 95% of which appear only once. J was trimmed by 2 bases and V by 3 bases; bases with no gene match: 4. Germline V gene lookup returns CDR1 SQVTM and CDR2 ANQGSEA. CDR3 length equals 14 residues. This sequence joins TRBV29-1 and TRBJ1-1; 9 bases agree with TRBD1. This clonotype originated in a woman aged 25 to 39 with COVID-19, enrolled during active disease. Specimen: peripheral blood. The CDR3 loop reads CSVESGQGNTEAFF. The CDR3 DNA reads TGCAGCGTTGAGTCGGGACAGGGAAACACTGAAGCTTTCTTT.